The 20 T cell receptor beta chains below come from one sample, sequenced in a study of shared clonotypes between healthy human individuals. Generated by immunoSEQ multiplex PCR, the TCRdb table keeps only in-frame clones and is missing some. The sample carries over a million clones, 75% to 80% recorded once. The sample consisted of memory CD4+ T cells from PBMCs. Subset specified: CD45RA-negative fraction. The receptors derive from a young man in good health. Some clones in this sample may be carry-over from other donors' samples.

The chain uses TRBV25-1 and TRBJ2-3, with 8 bases aligning to TRBD2. The length of the CDR3 is 15 residues. With 6 bases clipped from V and 4 bases from J, the junction kept 9 bases outside the gene matches. Germline V gene data show CDR1 as MGHDK and CDR2 as SYGVNS. The CDR3 sequence is CASRRSGSSSDTQYF. The DNA of the CDR3 is TGTGCCAGCAGGAGAAGCGGGAGTTCGTCAGATACGCAGTATTTT.

The V call is TRBV10-3, the J call TRBJ2-7, with 7 bases aligning to TRBD1. CDR3 size: 15 residues. The germline CDR1 and CDR2 sequences are ENHRY and SYGVKD. Trimming at V came to 4 bases and at J to 4 bases, leaving 10 bases not matched to a gene. The CDR3 coding sequence is TGTGCCATCAGTGCCCCGACAGGGCTGGAGTACGAGCAGTACTTC. Its protein is CAISAPTGLEYEQYF.

The J gene is TRBJ2-7, the V gene TRBV15; 10 bases map to TRBD2. Germline lookup yields CDR1 LNHNV and CDR2 YYDKDF (reference sequence). The CDR3 has 16 amino acids. The V and J ends lost 0 bases and 6 bases, in that order; junction bases with no gene match: 8. CDR3 sequence reads: CATSRDPLAGDGEQYF. The CDR3 nucleotides are TGTGCCACCAGCAGAGATCCCCTAGCGGGAGACGGCGAGCAGTACTTC.

The sample holds a few counts of this clone. The chain joins TRBV2 to TRBJ2-3, with 9 bases identical to TRBD1. Per the germline V gene, CDR1 is SNHLY and CDR2 is FYNNEI. This CDR3 contains 19 residues. V trimming: 6 bases; J trimming: 6 bases; junction bases outside the gene matches: 22. The CDR3 DNA follows: TGTGCCAGCAGGAAGGGACAGGGAAGAATCGGGAGAGAAGCCGATACGCAGTATTTT. This translates into CASRKGQGRIGREADTQYF.

The V gene is TRBV6-1, the J gene TRBJ2-3; D gene uncertain. The germline V gene encodes CDR1 MNHNS and CDR2 SASEGT. The V gene lost 1 base and the J gene lost 3 bases, with 5 bases spanning the gap. CDR3 length equals 13 residues. This chain's CDR3 is CASSEVWTDTQYF. The CDR3, as DNA: TGTGCCAGCAGTGAAGTATGGACAGATACGCAGTATTTT.

The V gene is TRBV11-3, the J gene TRBJ2-1; the D gene is possibly TRBD1 (6 bases). The CDR3 is 14 residues long. Germline V gene data show CDR1 as SGHNT and CDR2 as YENEEA. Trimming took off 1 base at V and 6 bases at J, with 10 bases between the two ends. CDR3 sequence: CASSLGDIGNEQFF. The CDR3 DNA reads as TGTGCCAGCAGCTTAGGGGACATCGGCAATGAGCAGTTCTTC.

This clone appeared a single time. This sequence joins TRBV4-3 and TRBJ1-1, with D hard to call. CDR3 length: 14 residues. Trimming shortened V by 0 bases and J by 2 bases, and 7 bases separated the two germline ends. CDR1 is LGHNA and CDR2 is YSLEER in the germline V gene. The CDR3 DNA reads TGCGCCAGCAGCCAAGATCTGATTAACACTGAAGCTTTCTTT. Translating gives CASSQDLINTEAFF.

This clone was recorded a few times. This chain uses TRBV10-2 with TRBJ1-1; D is undetermined. Per the germline V gene, CDR1 is WSHSY and CDR2 is SAAADI. V gave up 2 bases and J gave up 7 bases, with 11 bases separating them. The CDR3 sequence is 13 residues long. The CDR3 DNA is TGCGCCAGCAGTGAGGGAGCTTGGCGTGAAGCTTTCTTT. This sequence encodes CASSEGAWREAFF.

This clone was seen at least ten times. This chain links TRBV30 with TRBJ1-2; no clear D. Looked up from germline, CDR1 is GTSNPN and CDR2 is SVGIG (reference sequence). This CDR3 region has 11 residues. V was trimmed by 5 bases and J by 2 bases, leaving 6 bases between them. CDR3 loop: CAWGRNYGYTF. The DNA for the CDR3 is TGTGCCTGGGGCAGAAACTATGGCTACACCTTC.

This clone was counted a few times. V gene TRBV7-2 combines with J gene TRBJ2-7; TRBD2 might be the D (6 bases). V was pared by 3 bases and J by 2 bases, with 14 bases between. This CDR3 comprises 15 residues. The germline gives CDR1 SGHTA, CDR2 FQGNSA. This CDR3 reads CASSFAGTGPYEQYF. CDR3 coding DNA: TGTGCCAGCAGCTTCGCCGGGACTGGGCCCTACGAGCAGTACTTC.

With regard to this clone: This could be a read error, since a much larger clone is one nucleotide away. Different DNA sequences within this sample yield the same CDR3. The chain uses TRBV28 and TRBJ2-5; possible D gene TRBD2, 5 bases. V lost 3 bases to trimming and J lost 2 bases, with 7 bases between them. The CDR3 totals 13 residues. The V gene's germline CDR1 is MDHEN and CDR2 SYDVKM. This CDR3 is CASSFSGQETQYF. The CDR3, as DNA: TGTGCCAGCAGTTTCTCGGGGCAAGAGACCCAGTACTTC. Full variable domain (outside the CDR3, taken from reference TRBV28 and TRBJ2-5): DVKVTQSSRYLVKRTGEKVFLECVQDMDHENMFWYRQDPGLGLRLIYFSYDVKMKEKGDIPEGYSVSREKKERFSLILESASTNQTSMYLCASSFSGQETQYFGPGTRLLVL.

A few counts support this clone. The chain has TRBV7-9 and TRBJ1-2; D unresolved. CDR1 is SEHNR, CDR2 FQNEAQ, per germline (reference sequence). V lost 2 bases, J lost 8 bases, and 12 bases lay in between. The CDR3 has 13 residues. The CDR3 loop is CASSLIGVYGYTF. The CDR3 region has the DNA TGTGCCAGCAGCTTAATCGGGGTGTACGGCTACACCTTC.

The chain couples TRBV28 to TRBJ1-5; D gene uncertain. Trimming took off 2 bases at V and 0 bases at J, with 11 bases between the two ends. CDR3 length: 16 residues. The germline gives CDR1 MDHEN, CDR2 SYDVKM. CDR3 sequence reads: CASSLPPRFSNQPQHF. The DNA for the CDR3 is TGTGCCAGCAGTTTACCCCCCCGGTTTAGCAATCAGCCCCAGCATTTT.

This chain links TRBV5-1 with TRBJ1-4, with 10 bases that match TRBD1. The CDR3 has 15 residues. Germline V CDR1 and CDR2: SGHRS, YFSETQ. J lost 7 bases, V lost 4 bases, and 7 bases had no gene match. This CDR3 reads CASSPGQGVVEKLFF. CDR3 nucleotide sequence: TGCGCCAGCAGCCCAGGACAGGGGGTTGTTGAAAAACTGTTTTTT.

The genes are TRBV28 and TRBJ1-2; maybe TRBD1 (6 bases). The germline CDR1 and CDR2 sequences are MDHEN and SYDVKM. Trimming took off 6 bases at V and 4 bases at J, with 12 bases between the two ends. The CDR3 covers 13 residues. The CDR3 here is CASRELGGYGYTF. The CDR3 nucleotides read TGTGCCAGCAGGGAACTAGGGGGCTATGGCTACACCTTC.

With regard to this clone: A much larger clone differs from this one at a single base, so this may be a read error. J is TRBJ2-2 and V is TRBV4-3, with D tentatively TRBD1 or TRBD2 (5 bases each). The germline V gene encodes CDR1 LGHNA and CDR2 YSLEER. The CDR3 is 14 amino acids. Trimming cost V 0 bases and J 5 bases, with 7 bases left between them. The CDR3 coding sequence is TGCGCCAGCAGCCAAGATGAGGGGACCGGGGAGCTGTTTTTT. This gives the protein CASSQDEGTGELFF.

This clone was counted a few times. The genes are TRBV10-1 and TRBJ1-5, with 8 bases that match TRBD1. Germline CDR1 WNHNN, CDR2 SYGVQD (reference sequence). The V segment lost 7 bases and the J segment 5 bases; nucleotides outside the gene matches: 7. The CDR3 has 14 residues. The CDR3 bases are TGCGCCAGCACCATGACAGGGGAATATCAGCCCCAGCATTTT. It encodes CASTMTGEYQPQHF.

The CDR3 sequence is CASSLGVGANVLTF. The DNA of the CDR3 is TGTGCCAGCAGCTTGGGGGTCGGGGCCAACGTCCTGACTTTC. The chain combines TRBV11-2 with TRBJ2-6; D possibly uses TRBD1 or TRBD2 (5 bases each). The germline V gene encodes CDR1 SGHAT and CDR2 FQNNGV. This CDR3 has 14 residues. Trimming removed 3 bases from V and 4 bases from J, with 7 bases in between.

The genes are TRBV7-2 and TRBJ1-4, with 7 nucleotides matching TRBD1. This CDR3 contains 15 residues. CDR1 is SGHTA and CDR2 is FQGNSA in the germline V gene. V lost 4 bases and J lost 5; bases outside the gene matches: 7. CDR3 DNA: TGTGCCAGCAGCTACCGGGACAGCAGCAATGAAAAACTGTTTTTT. Amino acid sequence: CASSYRDSSNEKLFF.

J is TRBJ2-5 and V is TRBV29-1; D possibly matches TRBD1 or TRBD2 (5 bases each). CDR3 length equals 15 residues. From germline, CDR1 is SQVTM and CDR2 ANQGSEA. V gave up 3 bases and J gave up 4 bases, with 18 bases separating them. The CDR3 reads CSVDEVRVRGETQYF. CDR3 sequence (DNA): TGCAGCGTTGATGAGGTCAGGGTCCGGGGAGAGACCCAGTACTTC.